In this sample, the clone carrying this T cell receptor beta chain turned up a few times. In the PCR, 60 Vbeta and 13 Jbeta primers were used. Using immunoSEQ multiplex PCR, the repertoire was profiled, and TCRdb retains in-frame clones only, with some absent. The table has about 150,000 clones, roughly 80% seen once. CDR1 and CDR2 from the germline V gene are MDHEN and SYDVKM. The V and J ends lost 4 bases and 8 bases, in that order; junction bases with no gene match: 5. This CDR3 has 15 amino acids. The record originates from a study of cytomegalovirus exposure and HLA in healthy donors. Donors counted as nominally healthy when sampled, yet unrecorded immune exposures were likely.

The chain joins TRBV28 to TRBJ2-1; 13 nucleotides match TRBD2. The sample taken for sequencing was PBMCs. The clonotype originates from a human donor in good health. The CDR3 DNA follows: TGTGCCAGCAGTTCCCGACTAGCGGGAGGCTATGAGCAGTTCTTC. Its translation is CASSSRLAGGYEQFF.